This T cell receptor (beta chain) was recorded in a study of T cell responses to AZD1222 COVID-19 vaccine. Points from the study as a whole: In a largely white British group with more females than males, clonal diversity was possibly underestimated. Increased Spike-specific TCR breadth and depth were observed after two AZD1222 doses.

Some clones are missing from TCRdb's copy, which holds only in-frame ones; the method was immunoSEQ multiplex PCR. The data contain 95,000 to 120,000 clones, roughly 89% of them seen just once; the ten biggest clones take up about 3%. About this clone itself: Its antigen is not identified.

Sequencing used peripheral blood, obtained on day 0 of MenACWY control vaccination. This TCR was sampled from an adult in good health.

The CDR3 spells CSVGLTEAFF. The CDR3 DNA reads TGCAGCGTGGGGTTGACTGAAGCTTTCTTT. The genes are TRBV29-1 and TRBJ1-1; no clear D. The CDR3 runs 10 residues. Germline CDR1 and CDR2: SQVTM and ANQGSEA. V was shortened by 6 bases and J by 5 bases, with 7 bases between the two germline ends.